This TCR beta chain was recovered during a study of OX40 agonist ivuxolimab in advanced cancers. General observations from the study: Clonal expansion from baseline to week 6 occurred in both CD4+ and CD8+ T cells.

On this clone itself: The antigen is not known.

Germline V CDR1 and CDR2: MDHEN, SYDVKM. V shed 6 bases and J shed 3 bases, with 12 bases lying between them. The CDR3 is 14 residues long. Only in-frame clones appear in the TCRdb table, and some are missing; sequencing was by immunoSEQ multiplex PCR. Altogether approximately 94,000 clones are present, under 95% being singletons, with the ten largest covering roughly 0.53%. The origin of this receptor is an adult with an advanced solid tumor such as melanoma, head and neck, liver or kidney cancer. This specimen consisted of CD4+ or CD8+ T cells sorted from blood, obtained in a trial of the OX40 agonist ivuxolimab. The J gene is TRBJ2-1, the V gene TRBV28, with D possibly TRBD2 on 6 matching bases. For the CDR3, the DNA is TGTGCCAGCAGGGAGGGAGTTCACTACAATGAGCAGTTCTTC. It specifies CASREGVHYNEQFF.